The 18 T cell receptor beta chains presented below share a single source sample, sequenced in a study of OX40 agonist ivuxolimab in advanced cancers. This table comes from immunoSEQ multiplex PCR, and its TCRdb copy is limited to in-frame clones, with some not included. The sample carries roughly 58,000 clones, approximately 93% recorded once. This specimen was CD4+ or CD8+ T cells sorted from blood, taken in a trial of the OX40 agonist ivuxolimab. These receptors came from an adult with an advanced solid tumor such as melanoma, head and neck, liver or kidney cancer.

V usage is TRBV9 and J usage is TRBJ1-1, with D possibly TRBD1 on 5 matching bases. This CDR3 contains 14 residues. CDR1 is SGDLS and CDR2 is YYNGEE in the germline V gene. The ends were cut back, 0 bases at V and 4 bases at J, with 10 bases in the middle. The CDR3 protein is CASSVGSGSTEAFF. The DNA for the CDR3 is TGTGCCAGCAGCGTAGGGTCAGGGAGCACTGAAGCTTTCTTT. Supplemented by reference TRBV9 and TRBJ1-1, the full variable domain reads DSGVTQTPKHLITATGQRVTLRCSPRSGDLSVYWYQQSLDQGLQFLIQYYNGEERAKGNILERFSAQQFPDLHSELNLSSLELGDSALYFCASSVGSGSTEAFFGQGTRLTVV.

The CDR3 loop reads CATSSRANTEAFF. The CDR3 nucleotides are TGTGCCACCAGCAGTCGGGCTAACACTGAAGCTTTCTTT. The chain links TRBV15 to TRBJ1-1; D uncertain. The CDR3 is made up of 13 amino acids. Germline CDR1 is LNHNV and CDR2 is YYDKDF (reference sequence). The germline V and J ends were trimmed by 3 bases and 2 bases, with 7 bases remaining between them. The full variable domain, in which reference TRBV15 and TRBJ1-1 provide the parts outside the CDR3, is DAMVIQNPRYQVTQFGKPVTLSCSQTLNHNVMYWYQQKSSQAPKLLFHYYDKDFNNEADTPDNFQSRRPNTSFCFLDIRSPGLGDTAMYLCATSSRANTEAFFGQGTRLTVV.

The chain recombines TRBV6-1 with TRBJ1-5; a weak D match, TRBD1 (6 bases). The V end lost 4 bases, the J end lost 3 bases, and 13 bases lay between the germline ends. The CDR3 is 15 amino acids. Germline V gene sequence: CDR1 MNHNS, CDR2 SASEGT. The DNA of the CDR3 is TGTGCCAGCAGTGCTTTCACAGGGCTCAATCAGCCCCAGCATTTT. Its protein is CASSAFTGLNQPQHF.

The chain has TRBV21-1 and TRBJ2-2; the table calls TRBD2, which could not be checked here. TRBV21-1 counts as a pseudogene. The CDR3 contains 18 residues. The CDR3 sequence is CASSLTLAGGTNTGELFF. The CDR3 DNA is TGTGCCAGCAGCCTTACTCTAGCGGGAGGTACGAACACCGGGGAGCTGTTTTTT.

In nucleotides, the CDR3 is TGTGCCTGGAGTGGGGTAGCCGGGCTAGTCAATGAGCAGTTCTTC. It specifies CAWSGVAGLVNEQFF. The gene calls are TRBV30 and TRBJ2-1; D call uncertain. This CDR3 spans 15 amino acids. Between the trimmed V and J ends, which lost 1 base and 6 bases, there was a span of 16 bases. Germline V gives CDR1 GTSNPN, CDR2 SVGIG (reference sequence).

The chain joins TRBV5-1 to TRBJ2-1; D is undetermined. This CDR3 comprises 11 residues. V lost 2 bases and J 10 bases, leaving 7 bases between the germline ends. Germline V gene lookup returns CDR1 SGHRS and CDR2 YFSETQ. The CDR3 nucleotides read TGCGCCAGCAGCTTCTCACTAGAGCAGTTCTTC. Translated, it gives CASSFSLEQFF.

The chain recombines TRBV7-8 with TRBJ1-4, with a possible D match to TRBD1 (6 bases). The CDR3 contains 15 residues. V gave up 1 base and J gave up 7 bases, with 13 bases separating them. In germline, CDR1 is SGHVS, CDR2 FQNEAQ. CDR3 in DNA: TGTGCCAGCAGCTTAGAAGGTTGGACAGCTGAAAAACTGTTTTTT. This codes for CASSLEGWTAEKLFF. Together with reference TRBV7-8 and TRBJ1-4, the CDR3 gives the full variable domain: GAGVSQSPRYKVAKRGQDVALRCDPISGHVSLFWYQQALGQGPEFLTYFQNEAQLDKSGLPSDRFFAERPEGSVSTLKIQRTQQEDSAVYLCASSLEGWTAEKLFFGSGTQLSVL.

This chain connects TRBV4-1 to TRBJ2-5; 8 bases are shared with TRBD1. The CDR3 runs to 15 residues. The V segment lost 2 bases and the J segment 5 bases; nucleotides outside the gene matches: 7. The V gene's germline CDR1 is MGHRA and CDR2 YSYEKL. CDR3 residues: CASSQQDRAGETQYF. The CDR3 DNA is TGCGCCAGCAGCCAACAGGACAGGGCCGGGGAGACCCAGTACTTC.

This clone has only one observation. This rearrangement joins TRBV29-1 to TRBJ2-4; the D gene could be TRBD1 or TRBD2 (5 bases each). The germline V gene encodes CDR1 SQVTM and CDR2 ANQGSEA. Trimming took off 3 bases at V and 0 bases at J, with 18 bases between the two ends. This CDR3 comprises 17 residues. The CDR3 nucleotides are TGCAGCGTTGAGGGCCGGGGCTACAACCTAGCCAAAAACATTCAGTACTTC. Encoded protein: CSVEGRGYNLAKNIQYF.

The V call is TRBV27, the J call TRBJ1-2; TRBD1 is a possible D gene (6 bases). This CDR3 has 15 amino acids. Per the germline V gene, CDR1 is MNHEY and CDR2 is SMNVEV (reference sequence). Trimming shortened V by 5 bases and J by 5 bases, and 18 bases separated the two germline ends. CDR3 sequence (DNA): TGTGCCAGCAGTCCCCTACAGGGTTTTTTGTATGGCTACACCTTC. Translation: CASSPLQGFLYGYTF.

This clone was seen a single time. The genes are TRBV19 and TRBJ2-5; 8 nucleotides agree with TRBD2. Losses at the gene ends were 6 bases for V and 5 bases for J; bases not matched to a gene: 20. The CDR3 is 18 amino acids. Germline V CDR1 and CDR2: LNHDA, SQIVND (reference sequence). CDR3 loop: CASSSTAGAEEGMETQYF. CDR3 bases: TGTGCCAGTAGCTCGACAGCGGGGGCCGAAGAGGGAATGGAGACCCAGTACTTC.

The gene calls are TRBV21-1 and TRBJ1-5; the table assigns TRBD1, which was not confirmed against the DNA. TRBV21-1 is a pseudogene segment. The CDR3 consists of 20 residues. CDR3 loop: CASSKRHLNPGCVSNQPQHF. The CDR3 DNA reads TGTGCCAGCAGCAAAAGGCATCTAAATCCAGGGTGTGTCAGCAATCAGCCCCAGCATTTT.

This chain links TRBV11-2 with TRBJ2-4; 9 positions agree with TRBD1. V gave up 8 bases and J gave up 2 bases; unmatched junction bases: 4. The CDR3 has 14 amino acids. The germline gives CDR1 SGHAT, CDR2 FQNNGV. The CDR3 spells CASGTGSPKNIQYF. CDR3 coding DNA: TGTGCCAGCGGGACAGGGTCGCCCAAAAACATTCAGTACTTC.

V is TRBV27 and J is TRBJ2-2, with TRBD2 as a possible D gene (5 bases). V shed 3 bases and J shed 6 bases, with 20 bases lying between them. CDR3 length equals 17 residues. Germline V gives CDR1 MNHEY, CDR2 SMNVEV (reference sequence). CDR3 amino acids: CASSLGVWPGRAGELFF. Written as DNA, the CDR3 is TGTGCCAGCAGTTTGGGAGTTTGGCCGGGAAGAGCCGGGGAGCTGTTTTTT.

The CDR3 nucleotides are TGTGCCAGCAGTGCCCAGACTAGCGGGAGATCCGGGGAGCTGTTTTTT. Translating it yields CASSAQTSGRSGELFF. The rearrangement uses TRBV2 and TRBJ2-2; 12 positions match TRBD2. V gave up 4 bases and J gave up 6 bases; unmatched junction bases: 6. The CDR3 covers 16 residues. Germline CDR1 and CDR2: SNHLY and FYNNEI.

The V call is TRBV27, the J call TRBJ2-7; 8 bases match TRBD2. Germline V lookup: CDR1 MNHEY, CDR2 SMNVEV (reference sequence). The CDR3 loop spans 17 amino acids. Trimming removed 1 base from V and 3 bases from J; junction bases left unmatched: 11. The CDR3 DNA reads as TGTGCCAGCAGTTTATGGACCGGGGGGGGTGGGGACTACGAGCAGTACTTC. Residues: CASSLWTGGGGDYEQYF.

The chain is built from TRBV7-6 and TRBJ2-1, with a possible D match to TRBD2 (5 bases). CDR3 length: 17 amino acids. Germline V gives CDR1 SGHVS, CDR2 FNYEAQ. The V end was cut by 5 bases, the J end by 0 bases, with 17 bases between. CDR3 in amino acids: CASSLTRTTSSYNEQFF. The DNA for the CDR3 is TGTGCCAGCAGCCTAACCCGGACCACTAGCTCCTACAATGAGCAGTTCTTC.

V usage is TRBV6-1 and J usage is TRBJ2-2; 8 bases align to TRBD1. This CDR3 spans 15 amino acids. Germline CDR1 is MNHNS and CDR2 is SASEGT. The J segment lost 3 bases and the V segment lost 7 bases, leaving 7 bases of the junction unmatched. The CDR3 nucleotides read TGTGCCAGCAAGCCGGGGACAGGTCACACCGGGGAGCTGTTTTTT. Protein product: CASKPGTGHTGELFF.